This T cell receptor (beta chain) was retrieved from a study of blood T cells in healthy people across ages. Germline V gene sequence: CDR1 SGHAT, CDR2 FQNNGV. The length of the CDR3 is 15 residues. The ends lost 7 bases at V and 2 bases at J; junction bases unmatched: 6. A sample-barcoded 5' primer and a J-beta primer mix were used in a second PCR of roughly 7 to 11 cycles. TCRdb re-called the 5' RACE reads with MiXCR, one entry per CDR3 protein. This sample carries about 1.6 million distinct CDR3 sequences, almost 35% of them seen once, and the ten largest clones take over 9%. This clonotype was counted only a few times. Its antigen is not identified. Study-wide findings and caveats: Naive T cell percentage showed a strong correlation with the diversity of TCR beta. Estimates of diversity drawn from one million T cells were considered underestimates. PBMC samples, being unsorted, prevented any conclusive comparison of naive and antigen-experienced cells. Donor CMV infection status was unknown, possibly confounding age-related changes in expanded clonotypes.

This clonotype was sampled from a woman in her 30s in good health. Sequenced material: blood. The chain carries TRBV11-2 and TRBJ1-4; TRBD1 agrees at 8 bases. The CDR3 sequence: CASTLQGVTNEKLFF. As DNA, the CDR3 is TGTGCCAGCACCCTACAGGGGGTCACTAATGAAAAACTGTTTTTT.